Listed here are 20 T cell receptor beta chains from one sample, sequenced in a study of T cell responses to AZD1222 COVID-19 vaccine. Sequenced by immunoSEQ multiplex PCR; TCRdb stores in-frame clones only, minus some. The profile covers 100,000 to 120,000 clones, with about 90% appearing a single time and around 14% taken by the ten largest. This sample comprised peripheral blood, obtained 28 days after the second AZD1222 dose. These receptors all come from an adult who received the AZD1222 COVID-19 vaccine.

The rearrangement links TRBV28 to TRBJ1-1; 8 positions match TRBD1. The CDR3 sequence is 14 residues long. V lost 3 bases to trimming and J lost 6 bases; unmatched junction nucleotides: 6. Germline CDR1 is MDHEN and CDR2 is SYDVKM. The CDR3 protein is CASSLPTGAAEAFF. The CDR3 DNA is TGTGCCAGCAGTTTGCCGACAGGGGCCGCTGAAGCTTTCTTT.

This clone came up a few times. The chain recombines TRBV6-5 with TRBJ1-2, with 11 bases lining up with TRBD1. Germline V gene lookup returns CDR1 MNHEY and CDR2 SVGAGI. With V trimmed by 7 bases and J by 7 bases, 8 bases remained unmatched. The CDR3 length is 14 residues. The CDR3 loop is CASTRTGGASGYTF. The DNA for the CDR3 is TGTGCCAGCACCCGGACAGGGGGCGCATCTGGCTACACCTTC.

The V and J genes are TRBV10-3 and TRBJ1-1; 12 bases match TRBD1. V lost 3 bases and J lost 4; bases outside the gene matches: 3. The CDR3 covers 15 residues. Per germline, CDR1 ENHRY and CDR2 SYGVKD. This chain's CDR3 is CAISDGTGGFTEAFF. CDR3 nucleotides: TGTGCCATCAGTGACGGGACAGGGGGCTTCACTGAAGCTTTCTTT.

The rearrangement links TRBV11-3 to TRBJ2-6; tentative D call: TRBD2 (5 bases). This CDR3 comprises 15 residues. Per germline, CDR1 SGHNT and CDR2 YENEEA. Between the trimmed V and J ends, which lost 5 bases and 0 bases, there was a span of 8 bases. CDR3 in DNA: TGTGCCAGCAGCCCGCGGGCCTCTGGGGCCAACGTCCTGACTTTC. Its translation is CASSPRASGANVLTF.

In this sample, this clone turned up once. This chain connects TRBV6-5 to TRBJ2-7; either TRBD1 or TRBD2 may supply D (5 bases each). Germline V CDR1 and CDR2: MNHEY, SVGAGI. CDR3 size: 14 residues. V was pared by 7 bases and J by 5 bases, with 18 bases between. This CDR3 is CASNSWDRPNEQYF. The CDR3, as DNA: TGTGCCAGCAACTCTTGGGACCGCCCGAACGAGCAGTACTTC.

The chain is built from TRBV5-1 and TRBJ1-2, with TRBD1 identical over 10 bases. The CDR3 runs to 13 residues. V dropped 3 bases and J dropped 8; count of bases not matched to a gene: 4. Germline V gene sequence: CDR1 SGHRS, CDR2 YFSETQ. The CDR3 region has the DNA TGCGCCAGCAGCTACGGACAGGGGGGAGGCTACACCTTC. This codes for CASSYGQGGGYTF.

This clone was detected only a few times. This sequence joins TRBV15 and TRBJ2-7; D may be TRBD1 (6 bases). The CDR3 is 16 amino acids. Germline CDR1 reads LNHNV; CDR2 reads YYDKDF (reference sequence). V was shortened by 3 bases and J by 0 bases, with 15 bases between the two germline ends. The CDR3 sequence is CATSSGDTTSSYEQYF. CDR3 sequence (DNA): TGTGCCACCAGCAGCGGGGACACTACCTCCTCCTACGAGCAGTACTTC.

CDR3 DNA sequence: TGTGCCAGCAGTGAATATGAGACATTTGGCACTGAAGCTTTCTTT. Its translation is CASSEYETFGTEAFF. J is TRBJ1-1 and V is TRBV6-1; D is unclear. This CDR3 is 15 amino acids long. Deletions cut 2 bases from V and 4 bases from J, with 14 bases between. Looked up from germline, CDR1 is MNHNS and CDR2 is SASEGT.

CDR3 coding DNA: TGTGCCAGCAGCACCCCCCGGGTGTGGGGGCAGACAGATACGCAGTATTTT. Its translation is CASSTPRVWGQTDTQYF. The V gene is TRBV11-3, the J gene TRBJ2-3; TRBD1 is a possible D gene (6 bases). Trimming pared 5 bases from V and 3 bases from J, leaving 21 bases between. Germline loops: CDR1 SGHNT, CDR2 YENEEA. The CDR3 length is 17 residues.

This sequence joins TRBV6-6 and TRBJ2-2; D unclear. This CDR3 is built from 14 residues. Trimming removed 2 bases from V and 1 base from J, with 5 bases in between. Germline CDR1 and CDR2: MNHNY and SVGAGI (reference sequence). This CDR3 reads CASSYGENTGELFF. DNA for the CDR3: TGTGCCAGCAGTTACGGAGAGAACACCGGGGAGCTGTTTTTT.

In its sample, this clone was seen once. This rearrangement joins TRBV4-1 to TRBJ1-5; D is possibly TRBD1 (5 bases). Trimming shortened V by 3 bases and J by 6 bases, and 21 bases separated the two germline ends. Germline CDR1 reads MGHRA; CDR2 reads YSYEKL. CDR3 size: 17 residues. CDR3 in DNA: TGCGCCAGCAGCCAGATTCAAACCCGGGGCCCCCGTCAGCCCCAGCATTTT. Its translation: CASSQIQTRGPRQPQHF.

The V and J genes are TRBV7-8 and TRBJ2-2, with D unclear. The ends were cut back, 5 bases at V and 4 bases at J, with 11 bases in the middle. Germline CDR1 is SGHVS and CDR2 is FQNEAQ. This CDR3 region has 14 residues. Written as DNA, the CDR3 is TGTGCCAGCAGCCTAATACAAATCACCGGGGAGCTGTTTTTT. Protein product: CASSLIQITGELFF.

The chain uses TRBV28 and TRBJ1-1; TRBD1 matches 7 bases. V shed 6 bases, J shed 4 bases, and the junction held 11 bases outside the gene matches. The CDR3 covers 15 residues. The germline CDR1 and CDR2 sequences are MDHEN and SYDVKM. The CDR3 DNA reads TGTGCCAGCAGCGAAGGGGGCAGGAAGGGCACTGAAGCTTTCTTT. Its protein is CASSEGGRKGTEAFF.

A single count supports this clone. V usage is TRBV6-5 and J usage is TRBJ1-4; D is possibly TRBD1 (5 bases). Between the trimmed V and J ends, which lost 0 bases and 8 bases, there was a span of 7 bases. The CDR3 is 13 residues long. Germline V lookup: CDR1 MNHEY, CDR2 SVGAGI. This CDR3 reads CASSYSQEEKLFF. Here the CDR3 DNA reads TGTGCCAGCAGTTACTCACAGGAAGAAAAACTGTTTTTT.

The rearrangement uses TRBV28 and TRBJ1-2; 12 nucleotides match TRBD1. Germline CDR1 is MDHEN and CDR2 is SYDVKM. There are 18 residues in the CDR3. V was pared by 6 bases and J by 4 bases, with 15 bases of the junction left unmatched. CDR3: CASSQLISGTGGLYGYTF. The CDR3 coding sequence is TGTGCCAGCAGCCAACTTATCTCCGGGACAGGGGGCCTCTATGGCTACACCTTC.

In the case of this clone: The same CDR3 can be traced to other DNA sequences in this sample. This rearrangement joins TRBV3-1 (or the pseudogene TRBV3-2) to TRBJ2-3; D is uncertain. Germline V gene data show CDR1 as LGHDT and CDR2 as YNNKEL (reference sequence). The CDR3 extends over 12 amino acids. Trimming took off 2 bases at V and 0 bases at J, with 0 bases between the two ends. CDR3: CASSQSTDTQYF. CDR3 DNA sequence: TGTGCCAGCAGCCAAAGCACAGATACGCAGTATTTT.

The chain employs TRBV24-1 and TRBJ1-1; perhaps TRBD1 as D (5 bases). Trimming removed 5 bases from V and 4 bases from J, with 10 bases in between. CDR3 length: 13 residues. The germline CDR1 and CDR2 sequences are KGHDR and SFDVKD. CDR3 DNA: TGTGCCACCAGTGCAGGGTGGTTCACTGAAGCTTTCTTT. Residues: CATSAGWFTEAFF.

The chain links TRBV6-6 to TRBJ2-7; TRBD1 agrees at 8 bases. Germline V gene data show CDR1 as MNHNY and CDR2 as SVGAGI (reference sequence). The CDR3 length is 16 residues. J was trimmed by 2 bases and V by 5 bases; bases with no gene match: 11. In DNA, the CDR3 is TGTGCCAGCAGTCGACTCTCCGGGACAGGCACCTACGAGCAGTACTTC. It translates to CASSRLSGTGTYEQYF.

As DNA, the CDR3 is TGTGCCAGCAGCTCGATCAGGGATAGGACCGGGGAGCTGTTTTTT. It encodes CASSSIRDRTGELFF. This chain uses TRBV11-3 with TRBJ2-2; D possibly corresponds to TRBD1 (5 bases). V was pared by 4 bases and J by 5 bases, with 14 bases between. The length of the CDR3 is 15 residues. The germline V gene encodes CDR1 SGHNT and CDR2 YENEEA.

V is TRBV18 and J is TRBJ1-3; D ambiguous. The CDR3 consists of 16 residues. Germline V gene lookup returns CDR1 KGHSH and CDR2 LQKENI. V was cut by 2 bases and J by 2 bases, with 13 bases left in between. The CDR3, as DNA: TGTGCCAGCTCACCAGGGTTGGCTACCGCTGGAAACACCATATATTTT. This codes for CASSPGLATAGNTIYF.